These T cell receptor beta chains were read from a single sample in a study of blood T cell repertoires in COVID-19. The repertoire was sequenced with immunoSEQ multiplex PCR; TCRdb's copy has only in-frame clones and lacks some. Among about 160,000 clones listed, roughly 79% were seen once. Material: peripheral blood. The receptors were gathered from a woman older than 75 with acute or convalescent COVID-19. Both conserved end residues are part of each CDR3.

J gene	V gene	CDR3 protein
TRBJ1-5	TRBV7-2	CASSPGLVNQPQHF
TRBJ1-3	TRBV5-1	CASSLTGSSGNTIYF
TRBJ2-5	TRBV7-8	CASSLTSGFQETQYF
TRBJ1-5	TRBV7-2	CASSLTRDQPQHF
TRBJ1-1	TRBV7-9	CASSSDRGTGPNTEAFF
TRBJ1-2	TRBV30	CAWSRTYGYTF
TRBJ2-5	TRBV2	CASSEWEQETQYF
TRBJ1-1	TRBV18	CASSPQVNTEAFF
TRBJ1-1	TRBV30	CAWMPSDRATFEAFF
TRBJ2-3	TRBV5-1	CASRPSGSLTDTQYF
TRBJ1-2	TRBV6-6	CASSDLQGNYGYTF
TRBJ2-7	TRBV30	CAWSGHEQYF
TRBJ2-1	TRBV30	CAWLQNSYNEQFF
TRBJ1-1	TRBV6-5	CASSYSTGAEAFF
TRBJ1-6	TRBV27	CASSSGTEGNSPLHF
TRBJ1-6	TRBV7-9	CASSPAVGTYNSPLHF
TRBJ2-1	TRBV5-4	CASRPDRYNEQFF
TRBJ1-3	TRBV14	CASSQVGRSSGNTIYF
TRBJ2-1	TRBV23-1	CASSHPAGPCKEQFF
TRBJ1-2	TRBV5-6	CASSFSPGQGFGYTF
TRBJ2-5	TRBV29-1	CSVEDLIGQGGETQYF
TRBJ2-5	TRBV2	CASSGYGGGQETQYF
TRBJ2-7	TRBV3-1/TRBV3-2	CASSQDRAGYEQYF
TRBJ1-5	TRBV10-2	CASSESAVYNQPQHF
TRBJ1-2	TRBV12-3/TRBV12-4	CASRRDFVVGYTF
TRBJ2-7	TRBV5-5	CASSSRGSAYEQYF
TRBJ2-7	TRBV30	CAVEGQGSTYEQYF
TRBJ2-7	TRBV5-1	CASSTTGTGVYEQYF
TRBJ2-1	TRBV18	CASSPGLRNEQFF
TRBJ1-1	TRBV11-2	CASTPFGGLGTEAFF
TRBJ1-2	TRBV4-2	CASSQDPGQGARGYTF
TRBJ1-1	TRBV6-5	CASSPTYRNTEAFF
TRBJ2-2	TRBV5-4	CASRPRPGTVNTGELFF
TRBJ1-2	TRBV5-1	CASSFKLGPEGFGYTF
TRBJ1-5	TRBV28	CASSLSVGQPQHF
TRBJ2-3	TRBV10-3	CAIRITDTQYF
TRBJ2-5	TRBV3-1/TRBV3-2	CASSQFTSGMQETQYF
TRBJ1-4	TRBV7-2	CASSSGVRSEKLFF
TRBJ2-7	TRBV4-1	CASSQRTADEQYF
TRBJ2-1	TRBV2	CASTRGTAGLYNEQFF
TRBJ2-1	TRBV25-1	CASSRGQSEQFF